This T cell receptor beta chain was retrieved from a study of early T cells in non-severe SARS-CoV-2 infection. MiXCR was run by TCRdb on the 5' RACE reads, yielding one entry per CDR3 protein. The sample has approximately 71,000 distinct CDR3 sequences; 11% are singletons. This CDR3 spans 14 amino acids. Germline CDR1 DFQATT, CDR2 SNEGSKA (reference sequence). V was clipped by 4 bases and J by 0 bases, with 10 bases between them. The genes are TRBV20-1 and TRBJ2-1; a weak D match, TRBD2 (5 bases). What was sequenced was whole blood. The TCR was taken from an adult who was a healthcare worker with PCR-confirmed SARS-CoV-2 infection or an uninfected control (not recorded which). CDR3 coding DNA: TGCAGTGCTATCGAGGGCAACTCCTACAATGAGCAGTTCTTC. It translates to CSAIEGNSYNEQFF.